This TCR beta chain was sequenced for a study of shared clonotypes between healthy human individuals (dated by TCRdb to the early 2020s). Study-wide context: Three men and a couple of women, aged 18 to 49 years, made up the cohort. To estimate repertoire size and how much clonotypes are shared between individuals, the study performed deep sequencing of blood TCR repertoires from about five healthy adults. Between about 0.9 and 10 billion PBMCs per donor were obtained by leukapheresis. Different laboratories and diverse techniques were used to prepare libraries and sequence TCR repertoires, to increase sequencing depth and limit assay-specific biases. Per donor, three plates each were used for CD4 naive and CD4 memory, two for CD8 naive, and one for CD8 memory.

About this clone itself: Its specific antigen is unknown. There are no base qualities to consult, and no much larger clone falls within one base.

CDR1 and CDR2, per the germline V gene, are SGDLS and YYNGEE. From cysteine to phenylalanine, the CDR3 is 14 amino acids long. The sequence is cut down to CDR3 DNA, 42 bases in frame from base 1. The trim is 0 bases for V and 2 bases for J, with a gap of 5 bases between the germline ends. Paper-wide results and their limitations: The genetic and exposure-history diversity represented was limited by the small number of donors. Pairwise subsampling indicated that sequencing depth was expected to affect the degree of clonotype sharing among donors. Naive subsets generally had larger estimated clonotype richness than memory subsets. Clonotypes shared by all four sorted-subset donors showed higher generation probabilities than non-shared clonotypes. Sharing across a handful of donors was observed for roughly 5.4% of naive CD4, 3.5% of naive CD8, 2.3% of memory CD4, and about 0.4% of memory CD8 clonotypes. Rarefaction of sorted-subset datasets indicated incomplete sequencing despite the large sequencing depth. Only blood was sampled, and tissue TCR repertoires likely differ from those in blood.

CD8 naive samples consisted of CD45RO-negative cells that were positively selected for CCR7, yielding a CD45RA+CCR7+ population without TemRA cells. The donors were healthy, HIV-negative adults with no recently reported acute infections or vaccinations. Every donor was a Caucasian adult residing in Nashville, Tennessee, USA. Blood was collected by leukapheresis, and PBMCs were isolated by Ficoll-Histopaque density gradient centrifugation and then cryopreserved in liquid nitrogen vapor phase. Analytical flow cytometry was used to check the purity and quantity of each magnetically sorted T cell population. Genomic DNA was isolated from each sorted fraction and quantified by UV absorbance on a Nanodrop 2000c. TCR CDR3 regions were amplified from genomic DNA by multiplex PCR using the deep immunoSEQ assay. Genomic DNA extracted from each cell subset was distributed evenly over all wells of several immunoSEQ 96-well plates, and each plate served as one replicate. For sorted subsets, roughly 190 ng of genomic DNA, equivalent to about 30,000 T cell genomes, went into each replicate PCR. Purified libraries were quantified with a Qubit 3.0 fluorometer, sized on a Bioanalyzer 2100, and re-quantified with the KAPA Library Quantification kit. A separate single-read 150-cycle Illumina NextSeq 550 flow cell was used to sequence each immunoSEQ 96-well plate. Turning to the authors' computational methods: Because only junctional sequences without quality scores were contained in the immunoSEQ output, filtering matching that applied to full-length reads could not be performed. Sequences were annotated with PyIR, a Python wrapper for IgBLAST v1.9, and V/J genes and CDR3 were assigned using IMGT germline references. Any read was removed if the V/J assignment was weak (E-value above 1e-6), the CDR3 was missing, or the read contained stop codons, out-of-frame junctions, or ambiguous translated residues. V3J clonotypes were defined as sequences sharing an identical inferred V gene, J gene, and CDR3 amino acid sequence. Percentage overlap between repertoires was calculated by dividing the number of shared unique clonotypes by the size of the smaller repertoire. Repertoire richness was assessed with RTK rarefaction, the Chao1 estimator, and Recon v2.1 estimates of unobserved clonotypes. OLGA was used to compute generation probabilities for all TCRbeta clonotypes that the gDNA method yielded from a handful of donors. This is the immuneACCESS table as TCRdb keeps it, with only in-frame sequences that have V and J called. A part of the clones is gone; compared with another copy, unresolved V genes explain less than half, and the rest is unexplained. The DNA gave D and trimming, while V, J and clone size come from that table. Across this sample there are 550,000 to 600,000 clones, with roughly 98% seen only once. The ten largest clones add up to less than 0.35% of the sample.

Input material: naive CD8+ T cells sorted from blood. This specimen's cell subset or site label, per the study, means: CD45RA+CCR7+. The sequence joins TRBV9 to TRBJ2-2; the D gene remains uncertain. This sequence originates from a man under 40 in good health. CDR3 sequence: CASSVVINTGELFF. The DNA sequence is TGTGCCAGCAGCGTAGTCATTAACACCGGGGAGCTGTTTTTT.